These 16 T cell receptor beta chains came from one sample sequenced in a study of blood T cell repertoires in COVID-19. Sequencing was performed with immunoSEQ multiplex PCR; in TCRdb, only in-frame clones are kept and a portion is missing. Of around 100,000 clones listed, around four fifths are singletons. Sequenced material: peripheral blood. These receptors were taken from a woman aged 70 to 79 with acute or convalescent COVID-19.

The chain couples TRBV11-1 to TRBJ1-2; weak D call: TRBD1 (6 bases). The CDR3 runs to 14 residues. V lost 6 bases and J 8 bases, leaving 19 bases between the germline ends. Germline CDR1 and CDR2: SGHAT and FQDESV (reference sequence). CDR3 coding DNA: TGTGCCAGCAGTTTCAACGGGGACAAAGGGGGCTACACCTTC. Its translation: CASSFNGDKGGYTF.

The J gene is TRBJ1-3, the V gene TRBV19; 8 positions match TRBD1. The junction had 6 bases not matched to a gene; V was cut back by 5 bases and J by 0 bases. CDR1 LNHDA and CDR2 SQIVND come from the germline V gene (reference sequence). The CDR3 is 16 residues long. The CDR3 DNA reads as TGTGCCAGTAGTGTCACCGGGACAGGCTCTGGAAACACCATATATTTT. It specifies CASSVTGTGSGNTIYF.

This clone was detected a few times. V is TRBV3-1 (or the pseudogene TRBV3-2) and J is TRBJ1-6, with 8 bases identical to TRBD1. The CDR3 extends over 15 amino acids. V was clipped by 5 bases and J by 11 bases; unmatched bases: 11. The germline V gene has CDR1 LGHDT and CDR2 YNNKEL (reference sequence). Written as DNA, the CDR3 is TGTGCCAGCAGCGAAGGACAGGGTCTTATGACACCCCTCCACTTT. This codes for CASSEGQGLMTPLHF.

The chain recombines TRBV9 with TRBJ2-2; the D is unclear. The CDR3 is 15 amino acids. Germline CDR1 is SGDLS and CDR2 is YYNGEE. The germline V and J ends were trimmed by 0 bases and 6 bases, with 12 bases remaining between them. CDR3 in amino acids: CASSVELERAGELFF. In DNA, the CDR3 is TGTGCCAGCAGCGTAGAACTTGAACGGGCCGGGGAGCTGTTTTTT.

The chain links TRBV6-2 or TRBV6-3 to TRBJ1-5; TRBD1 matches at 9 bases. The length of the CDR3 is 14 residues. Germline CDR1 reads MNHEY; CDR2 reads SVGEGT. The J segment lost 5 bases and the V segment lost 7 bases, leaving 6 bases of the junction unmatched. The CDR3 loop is CASTPGQGDQPQHF. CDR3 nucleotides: TGTGCCAGCACCCCGGGACAGGGAGATCAGCCCCAGCATTTT.

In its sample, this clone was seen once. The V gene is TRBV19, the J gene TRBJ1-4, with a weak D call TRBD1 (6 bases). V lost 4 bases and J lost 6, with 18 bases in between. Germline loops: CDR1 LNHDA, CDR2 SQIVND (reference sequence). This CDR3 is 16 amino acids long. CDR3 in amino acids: CASSSLYGPGDEKLFF. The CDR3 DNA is TGTGCCAGTAGTAGCTTATACGGGCCAGGGGATGAAAAACTGTTTTTT.

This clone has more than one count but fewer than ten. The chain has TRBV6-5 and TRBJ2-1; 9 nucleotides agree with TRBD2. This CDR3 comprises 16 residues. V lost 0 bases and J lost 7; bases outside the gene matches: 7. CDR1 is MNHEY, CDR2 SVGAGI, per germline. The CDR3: CASSYSDAGGQNEQFF. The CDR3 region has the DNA TGTGCCAGCAGTTACTCCGATGCGGGGGGGCAGAATGAGCAGTTCTTC.

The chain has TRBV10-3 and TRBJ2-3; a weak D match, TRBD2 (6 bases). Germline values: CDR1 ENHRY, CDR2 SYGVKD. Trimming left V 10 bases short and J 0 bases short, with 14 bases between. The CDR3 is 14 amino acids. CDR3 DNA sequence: TGTGCCACCAGGTCGGAGGGGAGCACAGATACGCAGTATTTT. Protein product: CATRSEGSTDTQYF.

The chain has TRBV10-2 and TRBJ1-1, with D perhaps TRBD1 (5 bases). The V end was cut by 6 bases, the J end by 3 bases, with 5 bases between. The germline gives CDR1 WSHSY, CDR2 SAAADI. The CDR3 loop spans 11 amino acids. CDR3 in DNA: TGCGCCAGCAGAGGGGACACTGAAGCTTTCTTT. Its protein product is CASRGDTEAFF.

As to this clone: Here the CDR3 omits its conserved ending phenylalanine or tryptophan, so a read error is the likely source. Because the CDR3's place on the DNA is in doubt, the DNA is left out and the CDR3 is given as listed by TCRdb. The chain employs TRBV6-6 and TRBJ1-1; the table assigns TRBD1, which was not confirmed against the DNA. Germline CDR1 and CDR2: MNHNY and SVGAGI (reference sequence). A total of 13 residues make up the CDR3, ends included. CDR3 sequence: CASSYQDRGRGSL.

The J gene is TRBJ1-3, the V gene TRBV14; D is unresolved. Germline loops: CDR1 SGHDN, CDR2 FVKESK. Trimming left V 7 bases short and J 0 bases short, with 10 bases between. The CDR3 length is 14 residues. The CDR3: CASNKRSSGNTIYF. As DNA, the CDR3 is TGTGCCAGCAATAAGCGGAGCTCTGGAAACACCATATATTTT.

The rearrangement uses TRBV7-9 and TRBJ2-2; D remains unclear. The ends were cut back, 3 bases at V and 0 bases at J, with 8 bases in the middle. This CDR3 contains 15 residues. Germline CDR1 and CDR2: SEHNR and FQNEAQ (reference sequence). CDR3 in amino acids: CASSFGPSNTGELFF. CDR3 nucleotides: TGTGCCAGCAGCTTTGGCCCCTCGAACACCGGGGAGCTGTTTTTT.

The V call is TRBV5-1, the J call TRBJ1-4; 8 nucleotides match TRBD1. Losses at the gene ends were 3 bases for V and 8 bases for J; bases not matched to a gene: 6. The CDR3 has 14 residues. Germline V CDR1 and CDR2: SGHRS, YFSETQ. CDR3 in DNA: TGCGCCAGCAGCTGGGACAGGACAAAGGAAAAACTGTTTTTT. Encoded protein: CASSWDRTKEKLFF.

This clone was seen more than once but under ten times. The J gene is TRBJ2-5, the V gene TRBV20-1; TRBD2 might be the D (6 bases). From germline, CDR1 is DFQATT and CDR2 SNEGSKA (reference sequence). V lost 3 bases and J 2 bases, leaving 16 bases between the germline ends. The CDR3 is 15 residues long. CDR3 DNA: TGCAGTGCTAGTGAAGTGCGGGGTGTACAAGAGACCCAGTACTTC. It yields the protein CSASEVRGVQETQYF.

The CDR3 protein is CASSQSAHRTEAFF. The CDR3 coding sequence is TGTGCCAGCAGCCAAAGCGCGCATCGCACTGAAGCTTTCTTT. The J gene is TRBJ1-1, the V gene TRBV3-1 (or the pseudogene TRBV3-2); D is unresolved. The CDR3 sequence is 14 residues long. Germline-derived CDR1 and CDR2 are LGHDT and YNNKEL (reference sequence). V was clipped by 2 bases and J by 4 bases, with 11 bases between them.

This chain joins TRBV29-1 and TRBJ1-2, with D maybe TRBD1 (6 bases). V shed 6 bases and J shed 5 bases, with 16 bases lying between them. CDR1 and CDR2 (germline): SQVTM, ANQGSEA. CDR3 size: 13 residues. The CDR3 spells CSVSVGAGYGYTF. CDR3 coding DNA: TGCAGCGTGTCCGTGGGGGCTGGATATGGCTACACCTTC.